A single sample is the source of the 22 T cell receptor beta chains below, sequenced in a study of blood T cell repertoires in COVID-19. Sequencing used immunoSEQ multiplex PCR; TCRdb keeps in-frame clones, though not all of them. The data hold about 210,000 clones, with about 86% observed a single time. The sequenced sample was peripheral blood. All receptors come from a woman aged 45 to 65 with acute or convalescent COVID-19.

The chain's CDR3 is CAISERLWDPTGSAGDEQFF. In DNA form, the CDR3 reads TGTGCCATCAGTGAGAGGTTATGGGACCCAACCGGCTCCGCGGGGGATGAGCAGTTCTTC. The chain employs TRBV10-3 and TRBJ2-1; TRBD2 matches at 7 bases. CDR1 ENHRY and CDR2 SYGVKD come from the germline V gene. This CDR3 contains 20 residues. Trimming cost V 2 bases and J 8 bases; bases outside gene matches: 24.

The rearrangement uses TRBV19 and TRBJ2-1; a possible D gene is TRBD1 (5 bases). Germline loops: CDR1 LNHDA, CDR2 SQIVND (reference sequence). The V gene lost 0 bases and the J gene lost 0 bases, with 12 bases spanning the gap. The CDR3 has 17 amino acids. CDR3 nucleotide sequence: TGTGCCAGTAGTATAGATGGCAGGGCGAGCTCCTACAATGAGCAGTTCTTC. Protein sequence: CASSIDGRASSYNEQFF.

The chain has TRBV6-6 and TRBJ2-3, with D possibly being TRBD1 (5 bases). Germline V gene lookup returns CDR1 MNHNY and CDR2 SVGAGI (reference sequence). Trimming shortened V by 7 bases and J by 2 bases, and 16 bases separated the two germline ends. The CDR3 covers 15 residues. The CDR3 is CASTLIKGFTDTQYF. CDR3 DNA: TGTGCCAGCACTCTAATCAAGGGGTTCACAGATACGCAGTATTTT.

This chain connects TRBV5-1 to TRBJ2-2; maybe TRBD2 (5 bases). The V gene's germline CDR1 is SGHRS and CDR2 YFSETQ. There are 13 residues in the CDR3. V lost 1 base to trimming and J lost 6 bases, with 7 bases between them. CDR3 amino acids: CASSLTSSGELFF. The CDR3 DNA is TGCGCCAGCAGCTTGACTAGTTCCGGGGAGCTGTTTTTT.

The chain recombines TRBV6-2 or TRBV6-3 with TRBJ1-4, with D hard to call. The CDR3 consists of 13 residues. V lost 4 bases and J 3 bases, leaving 6 bases between the germline ends. Germline V lookup: CDR1 MNHEY, CDR2 SVGEGT. The CDR3 is CASSSDSNEKLFF. As DNA, the CDR3 is TGTGCCAGCAGTTCCGACTCTAATGAAAAACTGTTTTTT.

This clone was found once. The chain links TRBV9 to TRBJ2-7, with D perhaps TRBD2 (6 bases). In germline, CDR1 is SGDLS, CDR2 YYNGEE. The CDR3 length is 16 residues. V lost 4 bases to trimming and J lost 2 bases, with 19 bases between them. CDR3: CASSPESGTFPYEQYF. The DNA of the CDR3 is TGTGCCAGCAGCCCAGAGTCCGGGACTTTTCCCTACGAGCAGTACTTC.

This clone came up a few times. The chain is built from TRBV9 and TRBJ2-7; 9 bases match TRBD1. This CDR3 spans 14 amino acids. Germline V CDR1 and CDR2: SGDLS, YYNGEE. V shed 7 bases and J 3 bases; nucleotides not matched to a gene: 8. CDR3 protein: CASSKGTGYYEQYF. In DNA, the CDR3 is TGTGCCAGCTCGAAGGGGACAGGGTACTACGAGCAGTACTTC.

The chain recombines TRBV19 with TRBJ2-3; 7 positions agree with TRBD2. V lost 8 bases to trimming and J lost 1 base; unmatched junction nucleotides: 3. Germline V gene sequence: CDR1 LNHDA, CDR2 SQIVND (reference sequence). The CDR3 runs 13 residues. The CDR3 sequence is CASEAGRTDTQYF. The CDR3 nucleotides are TGTGCCAGTGAAGCGGGACGCACAGATACGCAGTATTTT. Based on the CDR3 plus reference TRBV19 and TRBJ2-3, the full variable domain is DGGITQSPKYLFRKEGQNVTLSCEQNLNHDAMYWYRQDPGQGLRLIYYSQIVNDFQKGDIAEGYSVSREKKESFPLTVTSAQKNPTAFYLCASEAGRTDTQYFGPGTRLTVL.

The chain recombines TRBV2 with TRBJ2-5; D unclear. The CDR3 is 9 residues long. V was clipped by 11 bases and J by 5 bases, with 6 bases between them. Germline CDR1 reads SNHLY; CDR2 reads FYNNEI. The CDR3 loop is CALRETQYF. The CDR3 DNA reads TGTGCCCTCCGGGAGACCCAGTACTTC.

The rearrangement links TRBV19 to TRBJ1-1, with D hard to call. The length of the CDR3 is 13 residues. The V end was cut by 8 bases, the J end by 0 bases, with 10 bases between. Germline V gene sequence: CDR1 LNHDA, CDR2 SQIVND (reference sequence). The CDR3, as DNA: TGTGCCAGTCGAGGGTCGATGAACACTGAAGCTTTCTTT. Protein: CASRGSMNTEAFF. The variable domain in full, with the rest retrieved from reference TRBV19 and TRBJ1-1, is DGGITQSPKYLFRKEGQNVTLSCEQNLNHDAMYWYRQDPGQGLRLIYYSQIVNDFQKGDIAEGYSVSREKKESFPLTVTSAQKNPTAFYLCASRGSMNTEAFFGQGTRLTVV.

This clone was seen a handful of times. This CDR3 reads CASSFQDNLSGELFF. CDR3 DNA: TGTGCCAGCAGCTTCCAGGACAATCTCAGCGGGGAGCTGTTTTTT. The chain links TRBV7-8 to TRBJ2-2; TRBD1 might be the D (5 bases). CDR3 length equals 15 residues. The V end was cut by 3 bases, the J end by 7 bases, with 15 bases between. CDR1 and CDR2 from the germline V gene are SGHVS and FQNEAQ.

This rearrangement joins TRBV19 to TRBJ1-1, with 9 bases matching TRBD1. J gave up 4 bases and V 5 bases, and 2 bases lay outside the gene matches. CDR1 is LNHDA and CDR2 is SQIVND in the germline V gene (reference sequence). This CDR3 has 13 residues. The CDR3 region has the DNA TGTGCCAGTAGTGACAGGGGGGGCACTGAAGCTTTCTTT. This gives the protein CASSDRGGTEAFF.

The chain employs TRBV2 and TRBJ1-2; 9 nucleotides agree with TRBD1. Trimming at V came to 5 bases and at J to 5 bases, leaving 6 bases not matched to a gene. The CDR3 has 14 amino acids. From germline, CDR1 is SNHLY and CDR2 FYNNEI. CDR3 sequence reads: CASSLQGAGYGYTF. The DNA for the CDR3 is TGTGCCAGCAGTTTACAGGGGGCGGGGTATGGCTACACCTTC.

The chain joins TRBV9 to TRBJ1-1; D possibly corresponds to TRBD1 (5 bases). Germline assignment: CDR1 SGDLS and CDR2 YYNGEE. CDR3 length equals 16 residues. Trimming pared 4 bases from V and 2 bases from J, leaving 18 bases between. CDR3 nucleotides: TGTGCCAGCAGCCCCCTGGGGGGGGGAAGAAACACTGAAGCTTTCTTT. This translates into CASSPLGGGRNTEAFF.

V and J are TRBV18 and TRBJ2-5, with a possible D match to TRBD1 (6 bases). The V gene lost 3 bases and the J gene lost 5 bases, with 10 bases spanning the gap. Germline-derived CDR1 and CDR2 are KGHSH and LQKENI. This CDR3 contains 13 residues. The CDR3 region has the DNA TGTGCCAGCTCACCTGGGACATGGGAGACCCAGTACTTC. This codes for CASSPGTWETQYF.

This sequence joins TRBV7-2 and TRBJ1-5; the D gene is possibly TRBD1 (5 bases). CDR3 length: 15 amino acids. Germline V gene data show CDR1 as SGHTA and CDR2 as FQGNSA. V lost 2 bases, J lost 0 bases, and 8 bases lay in between. The CDR3 region is CASSLRGSSNQPQHF. CDR3 bases: TGTGCCAGCAGCTTACGGGGGTCTAGCAATCAGCCCCAGCATTTT.

This chain connects TRBV24-1 to TRBJ1-1; D call uncertain. V was shortened by 3 bases and J by 0 bases, with 4 bases between the two germline ends. The CDR3 runs 13 residues. The germline V gene has CDR1 KGHDR and CDR2 SFDVKD. The chain's CDR3 is CATSDLLNTEAFF. The CDR3 region has the DNA TGTGCCACCAGTGATCTGTTGAACACTGAAGCTTTCTTT.

The genes are TRBV12-5 and TRBJ2-6; 11 bases agree with TRBD1. The CDR3 length is 19 residues. The germline V gene has CDR1 LGHNT and CDR2 FRNRAP. The ends lost 2 bases at V and 0 bases at J; junction bases unmatched: 6. Here the CDR3 reads CASGLSPGQGVSGANVLTF. The CDR3 region has the DNA TGTGCTAGTGGTTTGTCCCCGGGACAGGGGGTCTCTGGGGCCAACGTCCTGACTTTC.

This chain links TRBV28 with TRBJ1-1, with D maybe TRBD1 (5 bases). This CDR3 is 16 amino acids long. Germline V gives CDR1 MDHEN, CDR2 SYDVKM. The V end lost 6 bases, the J end lost 3 bases, and 20 bases lay between the germline ends. The CDR3 DNA reads as TGTGCCAGCAGCCCACCGTTCGGGGGGGTCGACACTGAAGCTTTCTTT. Encoded protein: CASSPPFGGVDTEAFF.

The CDR3 spells CASSYTEGSGPYNEQFF. In DNA, the CDR3 is TGTGCCAGCAGTTACACCGAGGGCAGCGGCCCCTACAATGAGCAGTTCTTC. The chain links TRBV6-2 or TRBV6-3 to TRBJ2-1; D is perhaps TRBD2 (5 bases). The V gene's germline CDR1 is MNHEY and CDR2 SVGEGT. Trimming took 2 bases from V and 2 from J, leaving 16 bases between them. CDR3 size: 17 residues.

This chain links TRBV4-2 with TRBJ2-2; D may be TRBD1 (6 bases). CDR1 and CDR2 from the germline V gene are LGHNA and YNFKEQ. Trimming left V 0 bases short and J 4 bases short, with 9 bases between. This CDR3 comprises 15 residues. CDR3 sequence reads: CASSQEGQFTGELFF. The CDR3 coding sequence is TGTGCCAGCAGCCAAGAAGGACAGTTCACCGGGGAGCTGTTTTTT.

V is TRBV4-2 and J is TRBJ1-2; D may be TRBD1 (6 bases). The CDR3 runs to 16 residues. The V gene's germline CDR1 is LGHNA and CDR2 YNFKEQ. Trimming took 0 bases from V and 1 from J, leaving 12 bases between them. The CDR3 sequence is CASSQDETGSNYGYTF. In DNA, the CDR3 is TGTGCCAGCAGCCAAGACGAAACAGGGAGTAACTATGGCTACACCTTC.